Presented here are 8 T cell receptor beta chains from one specimen sequenced in a study of Ad26.COV2.S vaccination and SARS-CoV-2 variants. Noted treatment: around 19 received Ad26.COV2.S at low or high dose, single or two shots; several received placebo; per-sample allocation not given. Day 63 after the first vaccine or placebo injection was the time point for sampling. Measured with immunoSEQ multiplex PCR; TCRdb has only the in-frame clones, and not every one. The table has about 680,000 clones, about 89% seen once. Material: peripheral blood, obtained in a trial of Ad26.COV2.S vaccine versus placebo. The source is a person aged 18-65 years who received the Ad26.COV2.S COVID-19 vaccine or a placebo.

This chain uses TRBV5-4 with TRBJ2-2; the D gene is possibly TRBD1 (5 bases). Trimming took 0 bases from V and 6 from J, leaving 9 bases between them. CDR3 length: 14 residues. The germline gives CDR1 SGHNT, CDR2 YYREEE (reference sequence). CDR3 region: CASSLAGFPGELFF. The CDR3 DNA is TGTGCCAGCAGCTTGGCAGGGTTCCCCGGGGAGCTGTTTTTT.

CDR3 nucleotide sequence: TGTGCCAGCTCACCTGGTATGCTGTCGTACGAGCAGTACTTC. Translated, it gives CASSPGMLSYEQYF. The rearrangement links TRBV18 to TRBJ2-7; D is undetermined. The CDR3 is made up of 14 amino acids. Between the trimmed V and J ends, which lost 3 bases and 4 bases, there was a span of 13 bases. The germline CDR1 and CDR2 sequences are KGHSH and LQKENI.

On this clone itself: Other DNA sequences in the sample encode the same CDR3. This chain uses TRBV5-4 with TRBJ2-1; D gene unclear. V lost 4 bases to trimming and J lost 0 bases, with 11 bases between them. CDR3 length equals 15 residues. The germline CDR1 and CDR2 sequences are SGHNT and YYREEE (reference sequence). The CDR3 DNA reads as TGTGCCAGCAGCATCGACCGGAGCTCCTACAATGAGCAGTTCTTC. Protein: CASSIDRSSYNEQFF.

V gene TRBV3-1 (or the pseudogene TRBV3-2) combines with J gene TRBJ1-2, with D possibly TRBD1 on 5 matching bases. The germline V gene has CDR1 LGHDT and CDR2 YNNKEL (reference sequence). The V end was cut by 0 bases, the J end by 4 bases, with 9 bases between. The CDR3 covers 14 residues. The CDR3 protein is CASSQDRTPYGYTF. The CDR3 DNA reads as TGTGCCAGCAGCCAAGATCGGACACCCTATGGCTACACCTTC.

The chain links TRBV5-1 to TRBJ1-1; D is perhaps TRBD1 (5 bases). Germline values: CDR1 SGHRS, CDR2 YFSETQ. With 4 bases removed from V and 1 base from J, the gap between germline ends came to 14 bases. CDR3 size: 15 residues. CDR3 loop: CASSAPGDRNTEAFF. The CDR3 nucleotides read TGCGCCAGCAGCGCTCCAGGAGACAGGAACACTGAAGCTTTCTTT.

The V call is TRBV19, the J call TRBJ1-4, with 7 bases aligning to TRBD1. Germline CDR1 reads LNHDA; CDR2 reads SQIVND (reference sequence). Germline trimming cut 3 bases from V and 3 bases from J; bases unmatched to any gene: 4. The CDR3 runs to 15 residues. Here the CDR3 DNA reads TGTGCCAGTAGTATGACCGGGACAGCTAATGAAAAACTGTTTTTT. Translated: CASSMTGTANEKLFF.

This sequence joins TRBV11-1 and TRBJ2-5; D unclear. Deletions cut 1 base from V and 3 bases from J, with 12 bases between. The CDR3 totals 15 residues. CDR1 and CDR2 (germline): SGHAT, FQDESV (reference sequence). The CDR3 loop is CASSLVRGSKETQYF. The CDR3 region has the DNA TGTGCCAGCAGCTTAGTGCGTGGCAGTAAAGAGACCCAGTACTTC.

The chain couples TRBV30 to TRBJ2-5; perhaps TRBD2 as D (5 bases). V lost 5 bases to trimming and J lost 1 base, with 11 bases between them. The germline V gene encodes CDR1 GTSNPN and CDR2 SVGIG (reference sequence). This CDR3 has 13 residues. The CDR3 sequence is CAWGGRGQETQYF. CDR3 nucleotide sequence: TGTGCCTGGGGCGGACGGGGCCAAGAGACCCAGTACTTC. The full variable domain, in which reference TRBV30 and TRBJ2-5 provide the parts outside the CDR3, is SQTIHQWPATLVQPVGSPLSLECTVEGTSNPNLYWYRQAAGRGLQLLFYSVGIGQISSEVPQNLSASRPQDRQFILSSKKLLLSDSGFYLCAWGGRGQETQYFGPGTRLLVL.